The clone carrying this TCR beta chain was observed a handful of times. The data derive from a study of T cells after yellow fever vaccination. Each CDR3 protein gets one entry after TCRdb re-called the 5' RACE reads with MiXCR. The sample shows 400,000 or so distinct CDR3 sequences, approximately 10% of them seen only once. The sequence was collected from a man between 18 and 35 years old who received the YFV17D yellow fever vaccine. The sample here was PBMCs, taken on the day of the first yellow fever vaccination.

The CDR3 spells CASSQDAGSGNTIYF. Here the CDR3 DNA reads TGCGCCAGCAGCCAAGACGCGGGGTCGGGAAACACCATATATTTT. The chain couples TRBV4-1 to TRBJ1-3, with no clear D. Germline V gene data show CDR1 as MGHRA and CDR2 as YSYEKL. V gave up 0 bases and J gave up 4 bases, with 10 bases separating them. This CDR3 has 15 amino acids.